What follows are 29 T cell receptor beta chains derived from one specimen sequenced in a study of blood T cell repertoires in COVID-19. Here immunoSEQ multiplex PCR was the method, and the copy in TCRdb shows in-frame clones only, minus some. The sample consists of about 75,000 clones, 85% to 90% of them appearing once. Material for sequencing was peripheral blood. These receptors were taken from a human donor in a cohort sampled during active COVID-19.

The gene calls are TRBV19 and TRBJ1-5; 8 nucleotides match TRBD1. The CDR3 loop spans 13 amino acids. Germline CDR1 LNHDA, CDR2 SQIVND (reference sequence). V trimming: 6 bases; J trimming: 5 bases; junction bases outside the gene matches: 3. The CDR3 spells CASRGQGYQPQHF. As DNA, the CDR3 is TGTGCCAGTAGAGGACAGGGCTATCAGCCCCAGCATTTT.

The rearrangement uses TRBV7-9 and TRBJ2-3; 7 bases are shared with TRBD2. The CDR3 runs 15 residues. V lost 3 bases, J lost 2 bases, and 5 bases stayed unmatched. Germline V CDR1 and CDR2: SEHNR, FQNEAQ (reference sequence). DNA for the CDR3: TGTGCCAGCAGCTTGGGGGAGGGCTCCACAGATACGCAGTATTTT. Its translation is CASSLGEGSTDTQYF. The full variable domain, in which reference TRBV7-9 and TRBJ2-3 provide the parts outside the CDR3, is DTGVSQNPRHKITKRGQNVTFRCDPISEHNRLYWYRQTLGQGPEFLTYFQNEAQLEKSRLLSDRFSAERPKGSFSTLEIQRTEQGDSAMYLCASSLGEGSTDTQYFGPGTRLTVL.

The rearrangement joins TRBV11-1 to TRBJ2-1; 12 bases map to TRBD2. Germline V gene data show CDR1 as SGHAT and CDR2 as FQDESV (reference sequence). This CDR3 spans 16 amino acids. Germline trimming cut 6 bases from V and 8 bases from J; bases unmatched to any gene: 11. CDR3 region: CASRRELAGGIHEQFF. CDR3 coding DNA: TGTGCCAGCAGGAGGGAACTAGCGGGAGGAATACATGAGCAGTTCTTC. The variable domain in full, completed from reference TRBV11-1 and TRBJ2-1, reads EAEVAQSPRYKITEKSQAVAFWCDPISGHATLYWYRQILGQGPELLVQFQDESVVDDSQLPKDRFSAERLKGVDSTLKIQPAELGDSAMYLCASRRELAGGIHEQFFGPGTRLTVL.

For this clone: A read error may produce the germline difference seen at one junction end. The rearrangement uses TRBV27 and TRBJ1-1, with D maybe TRBD1 (5 bases). The germline gives CDR1 MNHEY, CDR2 SMNVEV (reference sequence). The CDR3 contains 13 residues. The CDR3 here is CASSTRVGVGGYF. The CDR3 nucleotides are TGTGCCAGCAGCACACGGGTCGGGGTCGGGGGATACTTT.

The chain links TRBV4-1 to TRBJ1-1; 11 bases agree with TRBD1. V lost 4 bases, J lost 6 bases, and 7 bases stayed unmatched. Germline V CDR1 and CDR2: MGHRA, YSYEKL. This CDR3 is 15 amino acids long. CDR3 amino acids: CASSPRTGGNSEAFF. CDR3 coding DNA: TGCGCCAGCAGCCCTCGGACAGGGGGCAATTCTGAAGCTTTCTTT.

This chain links TRBV19 with TRBJ2-2; tentative D call: TRBD1 (5 bases). The length of the CDR3 is 14 residues. Germline values: CDR1 LNHDA, CDR2 SQIVND (reference sequence). Between the trimmed V and J ends, which lost 6 bases and 5 bases, there was a span of 13 bases. This CDR3 reads CASRPRDGTGELFF. The CDR3, as DNA: TGTGCCAGTAGACCCAGGGATGGAACCGGGGAGCTGTTTTTT.

The gene calls are TRBV12-3 or TRBV12-4 and TRBJ1-1; D is ambiguous. The CDR3 is made up of 12 amino acids. Between the trimmed V and J ends, which lost 6 bases and 5 bases, there was a span of 10 bases. CDR3: CASRPDGTEAFF. For the CDR3, the DNA is TGTGCCAGCAGACCTGACGGGACTGAAGCTTTCTTT.

The rearrangement uses TRBV29-1 and TRBJ2-1; TRBD1 matches 7 bases. CDR3 length: 17 residues. Germline CDR1 reads SQVTM; CDR2 reads ANQGSEA. V dropped 5 bases and J dropped 2; count of bases not matched to a gene: 15. The chain's CDR3 is CSVSAKGDSPTYNEQFF. The DNA for the CDR3 is TGCAGCGTTAGCGCTAAGGGGGACAGCCCAACCTACAATGAGCAGTTCTTC.

The V call is TRBV7-9, the J call TRBJ2-2; 8 nucleotides agree with TRBD2. The V gene's germline CDR1 is SEHNR and CDR2 FQNEAQ (reference sequence). CDR3 length: 16 amino acids. Unmatched junction bases numbered 7, after V lost 1 base and J lost 6 bases. The CDR3: CASSLDVGTRSGELFF. CDR3 in DNA: TGTGCCAGCAGCTTAGATGTCGGGACTAGGTCCGGGGAGCTGTTTTTT.

V and J are TRBV9 and TRBJ2-1; TRBD2 matches at 11 bases. The CDR3 loop spans 17 amino acids. Trimming cost V 1 base and J 7 bases; bases outside gene matches: 10. Germline assignment: CDR1 SGDLS and CDR2 YYNGEE. CDR3 nucleotides: TGTGCCAGCAGCGTAAATAGCGGGGGGGCTAGGTTGAATGAGCAGTTCTTC. Translated: CASSVNSGGARLNEQFF. Together with reference TRBV9 and TRBJ2-1, the CDR3 gives the full variable domain: DSGVTQTPKHLITATGQRVTLRCSPRSGDLSVYWYQQSLDQGLQFLIQYYNGEERAKGNILERFSAQQFPDLHSELNLSSLELGDSALYFCASSVNSGGARLNEQFFGPGTRLTVL.

The table lists this clone with a count of one. This chain connects TRBV29-1 to TRBJ1-3; D unresolved. Per the germline V gene, CDR1 is SQVTM and CDR2 is ANQGSEA. The germline V and J ends were trimmed by 5 bases and 3 bases, with 11 bases remaining between them. The CDR3 runs 13 residues. The CDR3 spells CSVQGRLGNTIYF. CDR3 bases: TGCAGCGTTCAAGGGCGGCTTGGAAACACCATATATTTT. Full variable domain (missing parts from reference TRBV29-1 and TRBJ1-3): SAVISQKPSRDICQRGTSLTIQCQVDSQVTMMFWYRQQPGQSLTLIATANQGSEATYESGFVIDKFPISRPNLTFSTLTVSNMSPEDSSIYLCSVQGRLGNTIYFGEGSWLTVV.

A single count supports this clone. V usage is TRBV4-1 and J usage is TRBJ2-3; tentatively, D is TRBD2 (5 bases). From germline, CDR1 is MGHRA and CDR2 YSYEKL. V gave up 0 bases and J gave up 7 bases, with 17 bases separating them. The CDR3 consists of 16 residues. CDR3 sequence (DNA): TGCGCCAGCAGCCAAGAACTCGCGGGCCGGGCGTATACGCAGTATTTT. It is translated as CASSQELAGRAYTQYF.

The V and J genes are TRBV11-2 and TRBJ1-6; no clear D. This CDR3 spans 12 amino acids. V was shortened by 1 base and J by 8 bases, with 3 bases between the two germline ends. Germline assignment: CDR1 SGHAT and CDR2 FQNNGV. For the CDR3, the DNA is TGTGCCAGCAGCTTAGGAGATTCACCCCTCCACTTT. Its translation is CASSLGDSPLHF.

On this clone: At one end, the junction sequence differs from germline, possibly due to a read error. The chain combines TRBV18 with TRBJ1-1, with D perhaps TRBD1 (5 bases). The CDR3 contains 16 residues. CDR1 and CDR2 from the germline V gene are KGHSH and LQKENI. The CDR3 DNA is TGTGCCAGCCCACCCTCCCCACAGGAGGGACGCACTGAAGCTTTCTTT. The encoded protein is CASPPSPQEGRTEAFF.

This chain joins TRBV19 and TRBJ2-7, with TRBD2 matching over 8 bases. Germline CDR1 LNHDA, CDR2 SQIVND (reference sequence). V gave up 2 bases and J gave up 5 bases; unmatched junction bases: 14. CDR3 size: 17 residues. In DNA form, the CDR3 reads TGTGCCAGTAGTATAAGCGGGAGAAGGGTAATGAGGAACGAGCAGTACTTC. Translated: CASSISGRRVMRNEQYF.

CDR3 residues: CASSLGGSNQPQHF. The CDR3 nucleotides read TGTGCCAGCAGCCTTGGGGGGAGCAATCAGCCCCAGCATTTT. The chain is built from TRBV5-6 and TRBJ1-5, with a weak D call TRBD1 (5 bases). This CDR3 comprises 14 residues. With 4 bases removed from V and 1 base from J, the gap between germline ends came to 9 bases. Germline values: CDR1 SGHDT, CDR2 YYEEEE.

This clone was seen once. The genes are TRBV5-1 and TRBJ2-7, with 8 bases lining up with TRBD1. The V gene end was trimmed by 4 bases and the J gene end by 4 bases; junction bases not matched to a gene: 10. The CDR3 runs to 15 residues. Germline V gene sequence: CDR1 SGHRS, CDR2 YFSETQ. The CDR3: CASSPGTGLPYEQYF. The CDR3 coding sequence is TGCGCCAGCAGCCCCGGGACAGGTTTACCTTACGAGCAGTACTTC.

The DNA of the CDR3 is TGTGCCAGCAGTCCCGGGGGAGCGGGCCCCTTTAGGAATGAGCAGTTCTTC. Translation: CASSPGGAGPFRNEQFF. The chain uses TRBV27 and TRBJ2-1, with D possibly being TRBD2 (6 bases). The CDR3 contains 17 residues. Germline assignment: CDR1 MNHEY and CDR2 SMNVEV (reference sequence). The ends were cut back, 5 bases at V and 7 bases at J, with 24 bases in the middle.

V usage is TRBV5-4 and J usage is TRBJ1-2; 7 bases match TRBD1. CDR1 is SGHNT and CDR2 is YYREEE in the germline V gene (reference sequence). Trimming took 1 base from V and 4 from J; bases not matched to a gene: 4. This CDR3 has 14 residues. CDR3 DNA sequence: TGTGCCAGCAGCTTGCGAAGGGGGCCCTATGGCTACACCTTC. Its protein product is CASSLRRGPYGYTF.

The genes are TRBV4-1 and TRBJ1-2; 9 positions agree with TRBD1. CDR3 length: 12 amino acids. Germline CDR1 MGHRA, CDR2 YSYEKL. V shed 4 bases, J shed 10 bases, and the junction held 4 bases outside the gene matches. The CDR3 protein is CASSPGQGNYTF. For the CDR3, the DNA is TGCGCCAGCAGCCCGGGACAGGGAAACTACACCTTC.

V is TRBV30 and J is TRBJ1-1, with unresolved D. Deletions cut 5 bases from V and 0 bases from J, with 13 bases between. In germline, CDR1 is GTSNPN, CDR2 SVGIG (reference sequence). CDR3 length: 14 residues. DNA for the CDR3: TGTGCCTGGGACCGGGGAAGCATGAACACTGAAGCTTTCTTT. Encoded protein: CAWDRGSMNTEAFF.

The chain carries TRBV9 and TRBJ2-7; 9 bases align to TRBD2. V was pared by 0 bases and J by 6 bases, with 4 bases of the junction left unmatched. Germline V gene lookup returns CDR1 SGDLS and CDR2 YYNGEE. The CDR3 contains 14 residues. CDR3 region: CASSVASGEAEQYF. The CDR3 DNA reads TGTGCCAGCAGCGTAGCTAGCGGGGAAGCCGAGCAGTACTTC.

The chain links TRBV5-1 to TRBJ1-1; weak D call: TRBD1 (5 bases). CDR1 is SGHRS, CDR2 YFSETQ, per germline. V lost 0 bases and J lost 1, with 7 bases in between. The CDR3 has 14 amino acids. The CDR3 sequence: CASSLVQGNTEAFF. In DNA, the CDR3 is TGCGCCAGCAGCTTGGTTCAGGGGAACACTGAAGCTTTCTTT.

V gene TRBV5-6 combines with J gene TRBJ2-2; the D gene is possibly TRBD2 (7 bases). V was clipped by 1 base and J by 7 bases, with 14 bases between them. Germline V gene lookup returns CDR1 SGHDT and CDR2 YYEEEE. CDR3 size: 15 residues. CDR3: CASSLYGGRGGELFF. The CDR3 bases are TGTGCCAGCAGCTTGTACGGGGGGCGAGGCGGGGAGCTGTTTTTT.

This clone showed up just once. This chain joins TRBV9 and TRBJ1-1; maybe TRBD1 (5 bases). Trimming shortened V by 3 bases and J by 1 base, and 7 bases separated the two germline ends. Per germline, CDR1 SGDLS and CDR2 YYNGEE. There are 13 residues in the CDR3. The CDR3 nucleotides read TGTGCCAGCAGCGCGGACACGAACACTGAAGCTTTCTTT. Protein sequence: CASSADTNTEAFF.

The V and J genes are TRBV19 and TRBJ1-4; D gene ambiguous. Germline-derived CDR1 and CDR2 are LNHDA and SQIVND (reference sequence). V lost 4 bases to trimming and J lost 8 bases, with 17 bases between them. The CDR3 covers 15 residues. The CDR3: CASSTRTGKEEKLFF. The CDR3 nucleotides are TGTGCCAGTAGTACTCGGACTGGGAAGGAAGAAAAACTGTTTTTT.

The V and J genes are TRBV4-3 and TRBJ2-7; weak D call: TRBD1 (5 bases). V lost 5 bases and J lost 2, with 13 bases in between. From germline, CDR1 is LGHNA and CDR2 YSLEER. The CDR3 runs to 14 residues. The CDR3 region has the DNA TGCGCCAGCAGCGTCAGGGTACGGACCTACGAGCAGTACTTC. This codes for CASSVRVRTYEQYF.

The chain joins TRBV7-7 to TRBJ2-1; D gene unclear. The CDR3 length is 15 residues. Per germline, CDR1 SSHAT and CDR2 FNYEAQ (reference sequence). Trimming took off 1 base at V and 0 bases at J, with 7 bases between the two ends. The chain's CDR3 is CASSLGADSYNEQFF. The CDR3 DNA sequence: TGTGCCAGCAGCTTAGGGGCCGACTCCTACAATGAGCAGTTCTTC.

The chain couples TRBV7-2 to TRBJ1-5; 7 nucleotides agree with TRBD1. The V gene's germline CDR1 is SGHTA and CDR2 FQGNSA. Trimming at V came to 5 bases and at J to 5 bases, leaving 12 bases not matched to a gene. The CDR3 totals 16 residues. In DNA, the CDR3 is TGTGCCAGCAGCCAGACTCCTGACAGGGTCCATCAGCCCCAGCATTTT. This gives the protein CASSQTPDRVHQPQHF.